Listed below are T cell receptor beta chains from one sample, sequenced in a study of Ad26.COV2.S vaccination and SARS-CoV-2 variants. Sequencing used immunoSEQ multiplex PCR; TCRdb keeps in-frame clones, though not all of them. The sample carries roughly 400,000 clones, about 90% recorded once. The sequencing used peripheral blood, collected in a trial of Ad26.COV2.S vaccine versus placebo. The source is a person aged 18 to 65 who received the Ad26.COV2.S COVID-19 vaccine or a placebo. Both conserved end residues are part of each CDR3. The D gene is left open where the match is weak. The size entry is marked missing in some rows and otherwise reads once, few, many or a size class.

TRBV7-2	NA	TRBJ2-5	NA	CASSPKETQYF	TGTGCCAGCAGCCCGAAAGAGACCCAGTACTTC
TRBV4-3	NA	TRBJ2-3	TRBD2	CASSQEWSGGADTQYF	TGCGCCAGCAGCCAAGAATGGAGCGGGGGGGCAGATACGCAGTATTTT
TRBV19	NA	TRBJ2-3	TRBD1	CASSRQGSDTQYF	TGTGCCAGTAGTCGACAGGGGTCAGATACGCAGTATTTT
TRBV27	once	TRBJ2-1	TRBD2	CASSPTSGSPEQFF	TGTGCCAGCAGTCCGACTAGCGGCTCGCCTGAGCAGTTCTTC
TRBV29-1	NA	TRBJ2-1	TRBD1	CSVQTQTGAYNEQFF	TGCAGCGTTCAAACTCAGACAGGGGCATACAATGAGCAGTTCTTC
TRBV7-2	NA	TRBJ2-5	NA	CASNSGSGETQYF	TGTGCCAGCAACAGTGGGTCCGGAGAGACCCAGTACTTC
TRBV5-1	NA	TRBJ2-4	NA	CASRQGAKNIQYF	TGCGCCAGCCGCCAGGGGGCCAAAAACATTCAGTACTTC
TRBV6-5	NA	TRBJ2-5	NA	CASSYSRALGETQYF	TGTGCCAGCAGTTACTCGCGGGCCCTGGGAGAGACCCAGTACTTC
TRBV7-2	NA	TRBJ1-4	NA	CASSLGVGADTNEKLFF	TGTGCCAGCAGCTTAGGGGTGGGGGCAGATACTAATGAAAAACTGTTTTTT
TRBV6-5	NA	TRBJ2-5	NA	CASSYGGGKETQYF	TGTGCCAGCAGTTACGGGGGTGGGAAAGAGACCCAGTACTTC
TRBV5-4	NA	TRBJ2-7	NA	CASSLEGSYEQYF	TGTGCCAGCAGCTTAGAGGGTAGCTACGAGCAGTACTTC
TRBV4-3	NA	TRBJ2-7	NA	CASSQDSISYEQYF	TGCGCCAGCAGCCAAGATTCGATCTCCTACGAGCAGTACTTC
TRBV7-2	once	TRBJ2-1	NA	CASSLSFLISSYNEQFF	TGTGCCAGCAGCTTGAGTTTTCTTATAAGCTCCTACAATGAGCAGTTCTTC
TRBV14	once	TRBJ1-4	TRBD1	CASSQGYGGGFEKLFF	TGTGCCAGCAGCCAAGGTTACGGAGGGGGCTTTGAAAAACTGTTTTTT
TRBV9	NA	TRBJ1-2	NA	CASSVPGGGYTF	TGTGCCAGCAGCGTCCCGGGCGGCGGCTACACCTTC
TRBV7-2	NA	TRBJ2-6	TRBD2	CASSLLAGSISGANVLTF	TGTGCCAGCAGCCTTCTAGCGGGGTCAATCTCTGGGGCCAACGTCCTGACTTTC
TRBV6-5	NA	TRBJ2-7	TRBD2	CASSYSVAGPYEQYF	TGTGCCAGCAGTTACTCCGTAGCGGGTCCCTACGAGCAGTACTTC
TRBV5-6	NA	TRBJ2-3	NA	CASSSWNRVVGDTQYF	TGTGCCAGCAGCTCCTGGAACAGGGTCGTAGGAGATACGCAGTATTTT
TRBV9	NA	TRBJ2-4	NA	CASSSSPGAKNIQYF	TGTGCCAGCAGCTCGTCCCCGGGTGCCAAAAACATTCAGTACTTC
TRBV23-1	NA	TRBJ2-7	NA	CASSQDRLRYEQYF	TGCGCCAGCAGTCAAGACAGATTAAGATACGAGCAGTACTTC
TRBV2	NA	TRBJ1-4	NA	CASSSDSFTNEKLFF	TGTGCCAGCAGTAGCGACAGTTTCACTAATGAAAAACTGTTTTTT
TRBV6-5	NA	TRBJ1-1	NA	CASSSTPRGDIFEAFF	TGTGCCAGCAGTTCGACCCCCCGCGGGGACATTTTTGAAGCTTTCTTT
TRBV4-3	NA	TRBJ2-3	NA	CASSPEGLYSTDTQYF	TGCGCCAGCAGCCCGGAGGGACTCTATAGCACAGATACGCAGTATTTT
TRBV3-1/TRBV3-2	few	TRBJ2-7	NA	CASSHSYEQYF	TGTGCCAGCAGCCACTCCTACGAGCAGTACTTC
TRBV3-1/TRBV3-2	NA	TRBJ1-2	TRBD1	CASSHGTGGADGYTF	TGTGCCAGCAGCCACGGGACAGGGGGCGCGGATGGCTACACCTTC
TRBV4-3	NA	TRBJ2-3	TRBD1	CASSQEGTGETQYF	TGCGCCAGCAGCCAAGAGGGTACAGGGGAAACGCAGTATTTT
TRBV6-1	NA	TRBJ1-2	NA	CASSEVGSYGYTF	TGTGCCAGCAGTGAAGTCGGGAGCTATGGCTACACCTTC
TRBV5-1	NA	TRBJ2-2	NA	CASSLATAGANTGELFF	TGCGCCAGCAGCTTGGCCACAGCTGGCGCGAACACCGGGGAGCTGTTTTTT
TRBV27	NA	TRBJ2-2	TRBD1	CASSPGQGPGELFF	TGTGCCAGCAGTCCAGGACAGGGTCCCGGGGAGCTGTTTTTT